The 26 T cell receptor beta chains given below trace back to one sample, sequenced in a study of blood T cell repertoires in COVID-19 (TCRdb year 2020). Receptor amplification or capture employed the immunoSEQ multiplex PCR assay. Drawn from immuneACCESS, this table holds only the in-frame rearrangements with V and J called that TCRdb kept. Clones are partly lost; checked studies trace under half to an unresolved V gene and leave the rest unexplained. The sample yields 56,000 or so clones; 85% to 90% were counted once. The ten top clones hold 25% to 30% of the sample. Input material: peripheral blood. Source of these receptors: a human donor in a cohort sampled during active COVID-19.

J is TRBJ1-6 and V is TRBV7-9; tentative D call: TRBD1 (6 bases). Looked up from germline, CDR1 is SEHNR and CDR2 is FQNEAQ (reference sequence). The CDR3 runs to 16 residues. Trimming removed 5 bases from V and 6 bases from J, with 17 bases in between. The CDR3 coding sequence is TGTGCCAGCAGCGATCGTTTTGGGACAATTAATTCACCCCTCCACTTT. It encodes CASSDRFGTINSPLHF.

The chain has TRBV6-2 or TRBV6-3 and TRBJ1-2; D may be TRBD1 (6 bases). V was shortened by 0 bases and J by 8 bases, with 10 bases between the two germline ends. The CDR3 sequence is 13 residues long. In germline, CDR1 is MNHEY, CDR2 SVGEGT. The CDR3 protein is CASSYSGTPGYTF. The CDR3 DNA sequence: TGTGCCAGCAGTTACTCCGGGACACCCGGCTACACCTTC.

The rearrangement links TRBV15 to TRBJ1-2; D is unclear. This CDR3 contains 13 residues. Germline lookup yields CDR1 LNHNV and CDR2 YYDKDF (reference sequence). V dropped 5 bases and J dropped 1 base, with 8 bases sitting between them. The CDR3 DNA sequence: TGTGCCACCAGCGAACAGAGTAACTATGGCTACACCTTC. Protein: CATSEQSNYGYTF.

The genes are TRBV7-2 and TRBJ2-5; D not certain. The germline V gene encodes CDR1 SGHTA and CDR2 FQGNSA. The V end was cut by 4 bases, the J end by 5 bases, with 14 bases between. The CDR3 extends over 14 amino acids. The CDR3 sequence: CASSYPRRMETQYF. DNA of the CDR3: TGTGCCAGCAGCTATCCCCGGCGGATGGAGACCCAGTACTTC.

This chain uses TRBV28 with TRBJ2-1; 12 nucleotides align to TRBD2. V was pared by 5 bases and J by 7 bases, with 9 bases of the junction left unmatched. Germline CDR1 reads MDHEN; CDR2 reads SYDVKM. The CDR3 is 16 amino acids. In DNA, the CDR3 is TGTGCCAGCAGTCCGGCTAGCGGGGGGGCTGGAAATGAGCAGTTCTTC. Amino acid sequence: CASSPASGGAGNEQFF. Filled out from reference TRBV28 and TRBJ2-1, the complete variable domain reads DVKVTQSSRYLVKRTGEKVFLECVQDMDHENMFWYRQDPGLGLRLIYFSYDVKMKEKGDIPEGYSVSREKKERFSLILESASTNQTSMYLCASSPASGGAGNEQFFGPGTRLTVL.

CDR3 amino acids: CASRYTNGDEQYF. CDR3 DNA sequence: TGTGCCAGCAGATATACGAATGGAGACGAGCAGTACTTC. The rearrangement uses TRBV2 and TRBJ2-7; D is undetermined. The germline V gene encodes CDR1 SNHLY and CDR2 FYNNEI. The CDR3 sequence is 13 residues long. V lost 6 bases and J 5 bases, leaving 14 bases between the germline ends.

DNA for the CDR3: TGTGCCACCAGCCCCAGTCCTAGGGACAGGGGGCGACCACAGGATAGGAGCGGGGAGCTGTTTTTT. Amino acid sequence: CATSPSPRDRGRPQDRSGELFF. The chain joins TRBV24-1 to TRBJ2-2, with 12 bases matching TRBD1. J gave up 7 bases and V 7 bases, and 27 bases lay outside the gene matches. The V gene's germline CDR1 is KGHDR and CDR2 SFDVKD. The CDR3 length is 22 residues.

The sample holds one count of this clone. The V and J genes are TRBV28 and TRBJ2-3; no firm D call. V lost 6 bases and J lost 0, with 4 bases in between. Germline values: CDR1 MDHEN, CDR2 SYDVKM. The CDR3 spans 12 residues. As DNA, the CDR3 is TGTGCCAGCAGCCCTAGCACAGATACGCAGTATTTT. Translation: CASSPSTDTQYF.

This chain connects TRBV9 to TRBJ2-5; a weak D match, TRBD1 (5 bases). The germline V gene has CDR1 SGDLS and CDR2 YYNGEE. Trimming stripped 3 bases from V and 5 bases from J, with 14 bases between. The CDR3 length is 14 residues. CDR3 in DNA: TGTGCCAGCAGCGCAGGGTCTATCGGGGAGACCCAGTACTTC. Its protein is CASSAGSIGETQYF.

The V gene is TRBV23-1, the J gene TRBJ2-7; D might be TRBD2 (5 bases). TRBV23-1 is placed among ORFs of uncertain function. The CDR3 is 14 amino acids. V lost 4 bases and J 6 bases, leaving 16 bases between the germline ends. The CDR3 coding sequence is TGCGCCAGCAGTCTCAATCTTGAGGAGGCCGAGCAGTACTTC. It translates to CASSLNLEEAEQYF.

V gene TRBV6-5 combines with J gene TRBJ2-7; possible D gene TRBD2, 6 bases. Germline V gene lookup returns CDR1 MNHEY and CDR2 SVGAGI. This CDR3 is built from 13 residues. V lost 0 bases and J 3 bases, leaving 6 bases between the germline ends. The CDR3, as DNA: TGTGCCAGCAGTTACTCGCGGGGCTACGAGCAGTACTTC. This gives the protein CASSYSRGYEQYF.

This chain joins TRBV6-5 and TRBJ1-2, with D maybe TRBD1 (6 bases). Trimming pared 4 bases from V and 5 bases from J, leaving 8 bases between. CDR1 and CDR2 (germline): MNHEY, SVGAGI. There are 12 residues in the CDR3. The CDR3 nucleotides read TGTGCCAGCAGTTCGACAGGATATGGCTACACCTTC. This codes for CASSSTGYGYTF.

The chain links TRBV4-1 to TRBJ2-3, with 8 bases aligning to TRBD2. This CDR3 has 16 amino acids. CDR1 and CDR2 from the germline V gene are MGHRA and YSYEKL. Trimming cost V 4 bases and J 1 base; bases outside gene matches: 7. The CDR3 region has the DNA TGCGCCAGCAGCCGGGCGGCGGGGGGCCGCACAGATACGCAGTATTTT. Residues: CASSRAAGGRTDTQYF.

This sequence joins TRBV5-1 and TRBJ2-1; TRBD2 might be the D (6 bases). Between the trimmed V and J ends, which lost 0 bases and 6 bases, there was a span of 7 bases. Germline CDR1 reads SGHRS; CDR2 reads YFSETQ. This CDR3 is 13 amino acids long. Here the CDR3 reads CASSLVGSNEQFF. CDR3 DNA sequence: TGCGCCAGCAGCTTGGTCGGGAGCAATGAGCAGTTCTTC.

The chain recombines TRBV19 with TRBJ2-3; D may be TRBD1 (6 bases). With 4 bases removed from V and 2 bases from J, the gap between germline ends came to 10 bases. Germline V gene sequence: CDR1 LNHDA, CDR2 SQIVND (reference sequence). The CDR3 runs to 14 residues. The CDR3 protein is CASSNRVDTDTQYF. CDR3 nucleotides: TGTGCCAGTAGTAACAGGGTGGACACAGATACGCAGTATTTT.

The J gene is TRBJ2-3, the V gene TRBV28, with 10 bases aligning to TRBD1. The ends lost 5 bases at V and 3 bases at J; junction bases unmatched: 5. Germline CDR1 MDHEN, CDR2 SYDVKM. The CDR3 sequence is 15 residues long. CDR3 coding DNA: TGTGCCAGCAGTGGGGGACAGGGGATGACAGATACGCAGTATTTT. Amino acids: CASSGGQGMTDTQYF. The whole variable domain, filled in from reference TRBV28 and TRBJ2-3, reads DVKVTQSSRYLVKRTGEKVFLECVQDMDHENMFWYRQDPGLGLRLIYFSYDVKMKEKGDIPEGYSVSREKKERFSLILESASTNQTSMYLCASSGGQGMTDTQYFGPGTRLTVL.

This chain connects TRBV9 to TRBJ2-7; TRBD1 matches 10 bases. Germline V gene sequence: CDR1 SGDLS, CDR2 YYNGEE. With V trimmed by 4 bases and J by 3 bases, 4 bases remained unmatched. The CDR3 sequence is 14 residues long. The CDR3 loop reads CASSNRDRGYEQYF. CDR3 DNA: TGTGCCAGCAGCAACCGGGACAGGGGCTACGAGCAGTACTTC.

This chain uses TRBV11-2 with TRBJ2-7; D remains unclear. This CDR3 has 11 amino acids. CDR1 SGHAT and CDR2 FQNNGV come from the germline V gene. Trimming cost V 5 bases and J 3 bases, with 5 bases left between them. CDR3 loop: CASSLYYEQYF. In nucleotides, the CDR3 is TGTGCCAGCAGCCTCTACTACGAGCAGTACTTC. Filled out from reference TRBV11-2 and TRBJ2-7, the complete variable domain reads EAGVAQSPRYKIIEKRQSVAFWCNPISGHATLYWYQQILGQGPKLLIQFQNNGVVDDSQLPKDRFSAERLKGVDSTLKIQPAKLEDSAVYLCASSLYYEQYFGPGTRLTVT.

The chain combines TRBV9 with TRBJ2-3; 9 bases align to TRBD2. V lost 5 bases to trimming and J lost 0 bases; unmatched junction nucleotides: 1. Germline assignment: CDR1 SGDLS and CDR2 YYNGEE. This CDR3 has 14 amino acids. The CDR3 spells CASSTSGSTDTQYF. Written as DNA, the CDR3 is TGTGCCAGCAGTACTAGCGGGAGCACAGATACGCAGTATTTT.

This clone was detected a few times. The chain joins TRBV18 to TRBJ2-2; D gene uncertain. The CDR3 runs to 14 residues. The germline V and J ends were trimmed by 3 bases and 2 bases, with 7 bases remaining between them. CDR1 and CDR2 (germline): KGHSH, LQKENI. CDR3 loop: CASSPGLNTGELFF. In nucleotides, the CDR3 is TGTGCCAGCTCACCGGGCTTAAACACCGGGGAGCTGTTTTTT.

The rearrangement uses TRBV24-1 and TRBJ2-1, with D tentatively TRBD2 (6 bases). Germline CDR1 KGHDR, CDR2 SFDVKD. The CDR3 has 18 amino acids. V gave up 1 base and J gave up 4 bases, with 19 bases separating them. The CDR3 loop is CATSDFNPSGERYNEQFF. Here the CDR3 DNA reads TGTGCCACCAGTGATTTTAACCCTTCGGGGGAAAGATACAATGAGCAGTTCTTC.

The V call is TRBV28, the J call TRBJ2-7, with 9 bases aligning to TRBD1. This CDR3 is built from 15 residues. The ends lost 6 bases at V and 6 bases at J; junction bases unmatched: 12. Per the germline V gene, CDR1 is MDHEN and CDR2 is SYDVKM. The CDR3 DNA reads as TGTGCCAGCAGCTCCCTAGGGACAGGGAATCCCGAGCAGTACTTC. It specifies CASSSLGTGNPEQYF.

The chain combines TRBV7-2 with TRBJ2-5; D remains ambiguous. The germline gives CDR1 SGHTA, CDR2 FQGNSA. There are 13 residues in the CDR3. Trimming left V 2 bases short and J 2 bases short, with 6 bases between. DNA of the CDR3: TGTGCCAGCAGCTTATCCAGGCAAGAGACCCAGTACTTC. Translated: CASSLSRQETQYF.

The chain is built from TRBV6-6 and TRBJ2-3, with 10 bases aligning to TRBD1. The CDR3 loop spans 14 amino acids. The ends lost 4 bases at V and 4 bases at J; junction bases unmatched: 2. In germline, CDR1 is MNHNY, CDR2 SVGAGI (reference sequence). This chain's CDR3 is CASSSGQGADTQYF. The CDR3 region has the DNA TGTGCCAGCAGTTCCGGACAGGGGGCAGATACGCAGTATTTT.

The chain combines TRBV5-5 with TRBJ1-5; D is perhaps TRBD1 (5 bases). There are 14 residues in the CDR3. CDR1 is SGHKS and CDR2 is YYEKEE in the germline V gene (reference sequence). Trimming pared 7 bases from V and 5 bases from J, leaving 16 bases between. The CDR3 reads CASSGGGVDQPQHF. The DNA of the CDR3 is TGTGCCAGCTCGGGGGGGGGTGTTGATCAGCCCCAGCATTTT.

This chain uses TRBV2 with TRBJ2-3; 7 bases align to TRBD2. Per the germline V gene, CDR1 is SNHLY and CDR2 is FYNNEI. V was pared by 8 bases and J by 2 bases, with 7 bases of the junction left unmatched. The CDR3 totals 14 residues. The CDR3 protein is CASERDSLTDTQYF. CDR3 DNA sequence: TGTGCCAGCGAGCGGGACTCCCTCACAGATACGCAGTATTTT.